This T cell receptor beta chain stems from a study of CD8+CD57+ T cells in acquired aplastic anemia. For the study at large: Sorted CD4+ and CD8+ cells yielded DNA averaging approximately 3.5 ug.

Genomic DNA was employed as the template in profiling TCR beta VDJ and CDR3. From the reads, TCRdb called clonotypes with MiXCR, one entry per CDR3 protein. The data hold about 470,000 distinct CDR3 sequences, with 25% to 40% observed a single time. The authors sequenced patients whose flow cytometry had shown CD8+CD57+ cell expansion. The patients, all of them, had severe acquired aplastic anemia. CDR3 length: 13 amino acids. The germline V gene encodes CDR1 LNHDA and CDR2 SQIVND (reference sequence). Trimming removed 9 bases from V and 8 bases from J; junction bases left unmatched: 8. This clonotype was counted ten times or more.

The clonotype comes from a human donor with aplastic anemia. Sequences were obtained from sorted CD4+, CD8+, or CD8+CD57+ T cells (not recorded which) from PBMCs. V and J are TRBV19 and TRBJ2-1, with 9 bases lining up with TRBD1. In nucleotides, the CDR3 is TGTGCCAGCCGGGGACAGGGAAGGGATGAGCAGTTCTTC. It specifies CASRGQGRDEQFF.